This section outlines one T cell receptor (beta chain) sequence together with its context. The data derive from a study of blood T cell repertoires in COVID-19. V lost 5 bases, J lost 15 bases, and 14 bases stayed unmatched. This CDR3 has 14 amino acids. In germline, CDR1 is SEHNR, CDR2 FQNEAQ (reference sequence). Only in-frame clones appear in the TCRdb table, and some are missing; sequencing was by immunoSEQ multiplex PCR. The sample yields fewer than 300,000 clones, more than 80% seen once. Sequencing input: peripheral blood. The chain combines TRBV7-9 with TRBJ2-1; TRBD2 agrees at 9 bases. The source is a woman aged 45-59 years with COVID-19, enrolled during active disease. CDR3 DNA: TGTGCCAGCAGCCTCGTCCTAGCGGGGCCCTTTCTGTTCTTC. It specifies CASSLVLAGPFLFF. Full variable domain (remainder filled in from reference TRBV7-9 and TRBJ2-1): DTGVSQNPRHKITKRGQNVTFRCDPISEHNRLYWYRQTLGQGPEFLTYFQNEAQLEKSRLLSDRFSAERPKGSFSTLEIQRTEQGDSAMYLCASSLVLAGPFLFFGPGTRLTVL.